The sequence of this T cell receptor (beta chain) was determined in a study of T cells in Graves' hyperthyroidism and ophthalmopathy. Across the whole study: Blood from the periphery was taken at initial diagnosis, before any treatment.

Trimming took off 6 bases at V and 5 bases at J, with 14 bases between the two ends. The length of the CDR3 is 14 residues. CDR1 MNHEY and CDR2 SVGEGT come from the germline V gene. Points from the study as a whole: A 13 V-J model separated ophthalmopathy from stable hyperthyroidism.

Researchers barred patients who had uncontrolled infection, other autoimmune disease, pregnancy or lactation. Ten or more counts support this clonotype. Antigen: not known. RNA transcripts yielded amplified TCR beta CDR3 regions. When the TCR CDR3 underwent first-round RT-PCR, the HTBI primer set was used. MiXCR was run by TCRdb on the multiplex PCR reads, yielding one entry per CDR3 protein. The sample lists hundreds of thousands of distinct CDR3 sequences, roughly 15% occurring once. The sequence was collected from a woman aged 40 to 49 with Graves' ophthalmopathy. The sequencing input was blood. The chain links TRBV6-2 or TRBV6-3 to TRBJ1-5; no clear D gene. The CDR3 sequence is CASSFLPGYQPQHF. In DNA, the CDR3 is TGTGCCAGCAGCTTCCTCCCAGGTTATCAGCCCCAGCATTTT.